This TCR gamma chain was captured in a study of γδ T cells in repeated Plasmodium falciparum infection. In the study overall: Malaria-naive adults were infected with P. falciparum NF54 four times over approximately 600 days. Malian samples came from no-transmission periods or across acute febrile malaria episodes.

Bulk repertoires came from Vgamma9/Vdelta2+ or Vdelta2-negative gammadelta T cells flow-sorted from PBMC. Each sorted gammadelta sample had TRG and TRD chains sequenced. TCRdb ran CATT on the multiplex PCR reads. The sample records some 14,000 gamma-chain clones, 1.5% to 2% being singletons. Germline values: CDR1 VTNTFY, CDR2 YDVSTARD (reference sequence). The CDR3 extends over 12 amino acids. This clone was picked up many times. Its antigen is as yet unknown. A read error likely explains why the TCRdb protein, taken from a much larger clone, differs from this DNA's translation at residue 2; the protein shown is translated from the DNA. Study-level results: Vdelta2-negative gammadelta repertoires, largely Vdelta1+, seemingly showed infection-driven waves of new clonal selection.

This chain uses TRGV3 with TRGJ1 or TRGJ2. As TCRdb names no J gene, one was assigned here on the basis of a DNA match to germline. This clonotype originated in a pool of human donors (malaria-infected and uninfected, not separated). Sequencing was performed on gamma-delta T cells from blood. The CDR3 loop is CTTWDHYYKKLF. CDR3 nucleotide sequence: TGTACCACCTGGGACCATTATTATAAGAAACTCTTT.